The rows below give T cell receptor beta chains drawn from one sample of a study of cytomegalovirus exposure and HLA in healthy donors. Repertoires were generated with immunoSEQ multiplex PCR, while TCRdb's copy carries only in-frame clones and drops some. The data contain 120,000 or so clones, about 80% of them singletons. What was sequenced was PBMCs. The receptors here all came from a man aged 25 to 45 in good health and CMV-seropositive. Both conserved end residues are part of each CDR3. A D gene is named only where the DNA matches it firmly. Size is stated for part of the rows, as once, few or many counts, or as a class when the clone is expanded.

TRBJ1-2 TRBV6-1 - once 17 CASSVFSLTGIGYGYTF TGTGCCAGCAGTGTTTTTTCCCTCACAGGGATAGGCTATGGCTACACCTTC
TRBJ2-6 TRBV13 TRBD1 - 15 CASSSTGATANVLTF TGTGCCAGCAGCTCGACAGGGGCTACTGCCAACGTCCTGACTTTC
TRBJ2-2 TRBV27 TRBD1 - 20 CASSLFGGTGIVERSGELFF TGTGCCAGCAGTTTATTCGGGGGGACAGGGATAGTGGAAAGGTCCGGGGAGCTGTTTTTT
TRBJ2-7 TRBV5-6 - few 13 CASSPSYRVEQYF TGTGCCAGCAGTCCAAGCTATCGGGTCGAGCAGTACTTC
TRBJ2-7 TRBV30 - - 12 CAWSVPGLPLGF TGTGCCTGGAGTGTACCGGGACTCCCGTTAGGCTTC
TRBJ2-7 TRBV6-5 TRBD2 once 15 CASSYSAGGSYEQYF TGTGCCAGCAGTTACTCAGCGGGAGGAAGCTACGAGCAGTACTTC
TRBJ1-4 TRBV19 TRBD1 - 16 CASSSGQGGGNEKLFF TGTGCCAGTAGTTCCGGACAGGGGGGTGGTAATGAAAAACTGTTTTTT
TRBJ2-7 TRBV7-3 - - 13 CASSFIGSYEQYF TGTGCCAGCAGCTTTATCGGGTCCTACGAGCAGTACTTC
TRBJ1-1 TRBV6-5 TRBD1 - 13 CASRRQGRTEAFF TGTGCCAGCAGGAGACAGGGGAGAACTGAAGCTTTCTTT
TRBJ1-3 TRBV18 - - 14 CASSPPSYGNTIYF TGTGCCAGCTCACCACCCTCGTATGGAAACACCATATATTTT
TRBJ2-5 TRBV7-7 - - 13 CASSDRVQETQYF TGTGCCAGCAGCGACCGGGTGCAGGAGACCCAGTACTTC
TRBJ2-1 TRBV5-1 TRBD2 - 18 CASSLALPLAGVGNEQFF TGCGCCAGCAGCTTGGCCCTCCCGTTAGCGGGTGTCGGTAATGAGCAGTTCTTC
TRBJ2-7 TRBV7-7 TRBD2 - 15 CASSPGLASSYEQYF TGTGCCAGCAGCCCCGGACTAGCAAGCTCCTACGAGCAGTACTTC
TRBJ1-1 TRBV10-3 TRBD1 - 14 CAIMEEGANTEAFF TGTGCCATCATGGAGGAGGGGGCGAACACTGAAGCTTTCTTT
TRBJ2-3 TRBV9 TRBD2 - 15 CASSGTSGRADTQYF TGTGCCAGCAGCGGGACTAGCGGGAGAGCAGATACGCAGTATTTT
TRBJ1-2 TRBV6-1 TRBD1 few 17 CASSEARASSGGYGYTF TGTGCCAGCAGTGAAGCGCGGGCCTCGTCAGGGGGCTATGGCTACACCTTC
TRBJ2-7 TRBV15 - - 17 CATSEIQTGTKYYEQYF TGTGCCACCAGCGAGATTCAAACCGGGACAAAATACTACGAGCAGTACTTC
TRBJ2-2 TRBV2 TRBD2 few 16 CASSLLAGGNTGELFF TGTGCCAGCAGTTTACTAGCGGGAGGGAACACCGGGGAGCTGTTTTTT
TRBJ1-2 TRBV29-1 - - 13 CSVARTDPYGYTF TGCAGCGTTGCCCGGACAGACCCCTATGGCTACACCTTC
TRBJ2-1 TRBV5-4 - - 13 CASSRSGGHEQFF TGTGCCAGCAGCCGTTCAGGGGGGCATGAGCAGTTCTTC
TRBJ2-1 TRBV7-3 - - 13 CASSFRDLDEQFF TGTGCCAGCAGCTTCCGGGACTTAGATGAGCAGTTCTTC
TRBJ2-7 TRBV6-6 - few 15 CASSYGRGRSYEQYF TGTGCCAGCAGTTACGGGCGGGGTCGGTCCTACGAGCAGTACTTC
TRBJ1-1 TRBV28 - few 15 CASSSPQGVGTEAFF TGTGCCAGCAGTTCCCCCCAAGGGGTTGGAACTGAAGCTTTCTTT
TRBJ2-7 TRBV6-5 TRBD2 once 16 CASSYSRGTSSYEQYF TGTGCCAGCAGTTACTCTAGAGGGACTAGCTCTTACGAGCAGTACTTC
TRBJ2-7 TRBV28 TRBD1 - 14 CASSLPNRGHEQYF TGTGCCAGCAGTTTACCCAACAGGGGCCACGAGCAGTACTTC
TRBJ1-4 TRBV11-2 TRBD1 - 14 CASSRQGLGEKLFF TGTGCCAGCAGCCGACAGGGATTGGGTGAAAAACTGTTTTTT
TRBJ1-5 TRBV30 - - 13 CAWSVREAQPQHF TGTGCCTGGAGTGTCCGGGAGGCTCAGCCCCAGCATTTT
TRBJ2-7 TRBV7-7 TRBD2 - 13 CASSLAGGGEQYF TGTGCTAGCAGCTTAGCGGGGGGGGGCGAGCAGTACTTC
TRBJ2-3 TRBV14 TRBD2 few 16 CASSQDLGLARDTQYF TGTGCCAGCAGCCAAGATTTGGGACTAGCCCGGGATACGCAGTATTTT
TRBJ2-1 TRBV10-3 - - 15 CAISEGSGDYNEQFF TGTGCCATCAGTGAAGGTAGCGGCGATTACAATGAGCAGTTCTTC
TRBJ2-1 TRBV7-2 - few 15 CASSLDGSSYNEQFF TGTGCCAGCAGCTTAGACGGGAGCTCCTACAATGAGCAGTTCTTC
TRBJ2-7 TRBV30 - - 14 CAWSPTRISYEQYF TGTGCCTGGTCTCCGACTAGGATCTCCTACGAGCAGTACTTC
TRBJ2-1 TRBV7-2 TRBD2 - 15 CASSLGLADSNEQFF TGTGCCAGCAGCTTAGGACTAGCGGACTCCAATGAGCAGTTCTTC
TRBJ2-1 TRBV10-1 TRBD1 - 17 CASSDPPGQSSYNEQFF TGCGCCAGCAGTGATCCGCCGGGACAGAGCTCCTACAATGAGCAGTTCTTC
TRBJ1-1 TRBV6-5 - - 16 CASSYSGRAAFTEAFF TGTGCCAGCAGTTACTCAGGCAGGGCCGCGTTCACTGAAGCTTTCTTT
TRBJ2-1 TRBV27 TRBD1 few 15 CASSRPGQGVREQFF TGTGCCAGCAGTCGACCGGGACAGGGGGTTCGGGAGCAGTTCTTC
TRBJ2-4 TRBV4-3 TRBD2 - 17 CASSQEWWEGAKNIQYF TGCGCCAGCAGCCAAGAATGGTGGGAGGGAGCCAAAAACATTCAGTACTTC
TRBJ2-7 TRBV5-4 TRBD1 - 13 CASSSGQGYEQYF TGTGCCAGCAGCTCGGGACAGGGCTACGAGCAGTACTTC
TRBJ1-5 TRBV30 - - 17 CAWSVTRGSISNQPQHF TGTGCCTGGAGTGTAACCAGGGGCTCGATTAGCAATCAGCCCCAGCATTTT
TRBJ1-3 TRBV5-1 - - 17 CASSLSGGAGSGNTIYF TGCGCCAGCAGCTTGAGTGGCGGGGCCGGCTCTGGAAACACCATATATTTT
TRBJ1-4 TRBV28 - - 16 CASSTAGVGSNEKLFF TGTGCCAGCAGTACCGCAGGGGTCGGGTCTAATGAAAAACTGTTTTTT
TRBJ1-1 TRBV5-5 TRBD1 - 14 CASSWGTGATEAFF TGTGCCAGCAGCTGGGGGACAGGGGCCACTGAAGCTTTCTTT
TRBJ2-5 TRBV27 TRBD1 - 14 CASSLSHRGETQYF TGTGCCAGCAGTTTATCCCACAGGGGGGAGACCCAGTACTTC
TRBJ2-2 TRBV6-1 TRBD1 - 13 CASSNTGAGELFF TGTGCCAGCAGCAATACAGGGGCCGGGGAGCTGTTTTTT
TRBJ1-1 TRBV19 - - 14 CASKGRGRHTEAFF TGTGCCAGTAAGGGTCGAGGGCGGCACACTGAAGCTTTCTTT
TRBJ2-1 TRBV5-6 TRBD2 - 13 CASQAGPYNEQFF TGTGCCAGCCAAGCGGGACCTTACAATGAGCAGTTCTTC
TRBJ2-3 TRBV4-2 TRBD2 - 19 CASSQGMRLLAPSTDTQYF TGTGCCAGCAGCCAAGGGATGAGGCTACTAGCGCCGAGCACAGATACGCAGTATTTT
TRBJ2-1 TRBV19 TRBD2 - 14 CASTRAGGQDEQFF TGTGCCAGTACCCGAGCGGGAGGGCAGGATGAGCAGTTCTTC
TRBJ2-7 TRBV5-4 - - 14 CASSSWAIPYEQYF TGTGCCAGCAGCTCCTGGGCCATACCCTACGAGCAGTACTTC
TRBJ2-2 TRBV7-2 - - 12 CASSSFTGELFF TGTGCCAGCAGCTCTTTCACCGGGGAGCTGTTTTTT
TRBJ2-5 TRBV27 TRBD1 - 15 CASSFNRGEGETQYF TGTGCCAGCAGTTTTAACAGGGGAGAAGGAGAGACCCAGTACTTC
TRBJ1-1 TRBV27 - - 16 CASRRSRTVLDTEAFF TGTGCCAGCAGACGTTCAAGGACAGTTTTGGACACTGAAGCTTTCTTT
TRBJ1-1 TRBV2 - - 16 CASSLSFRRLNTEAFF TGTGCCAGCAGCTTATCCTTTAGGAGGCTGAACACTGAAGCTTTCTTT